This is a list of T cell receptor beta chains from one sample in a study of blood T cell repertoires in COVID-19. The method was immunoSEQ multiplex PCR; TCRdb's version includes in-frame clones alone and lacks a portion of them. Of roughly 300,000 clones listed, around 90% are singletons. The specimen sequenced was peripheral blood. Receptor source: a man younger than 30 with active or convalescent COVID-19. The CDR3 runs from the conserved cysteine through the conserved F or W. Fields, in order: D gene, J gene, clone size, V gene, CDR3 DNA, CDR3 protein. The D gene is left open where the match is weak. Clone size, where shown, is once, few, many, or a class for clones that have expanded.

TRBD1 | TRBJ1-6 | - | TRBV19 | TGTGCCAGTAGTATCTTAGACAGGGGGTCTCATTCACCCCTCCACTTT | CASSILDRGSHSPLHF
- | TRBJ1-4 | - | TRBV4-3 | TGCGCCAGCAGCCAAGGGACAGCAACTAATGAAAAACTGTTTTTT | CASSQGTATNEKLFF
- | TRBJ1-5 | once | TRBV4-1 | TGCGCCAGCAGCCAAGGGTCGAGCGCTCAGCCCCAGCATTTT | CASSQGSSAQPQHF
TRBD1 | TRBJ1-5 | - | TRBV19 | TGTGCCAGTAGTACGATCGGACAGGCCTATAGCAATCAGCCCCAGCATTTT | CASSTIGQAYSNQPQHF
- | TRBJ2-1 | - | TRBV12-5 | TGTGCTAGTGGTTTGGTAATTACTCGGAGCTCCTACAATGAGCAGTTCTTC | CASGLVITRSSYNEQFF
TRBD1 | TRBJ1-2 | - | TRBV24-1 | TGTGCCACCAGTGCTCGCAGGGGGTATGGCTACACCTTC | CATSARRGYGYTF
TRBD1 | TRBJ1-2 | - | TRBV5-1 | TGCGCCAGCAGCCCGGGACAGGGGAAGGAAAATGGCTACACCTTC | CASSPGQGKENGYTF
TRBD2 | TRBJ2-2 | few | TRBV11-2 | TGTGCCAGCAGCCGCCGGGGAAGCGGGGGGGCCGGGGAGCTGTTTTTT | CASSRRGSGGAGELFF
TRBD1 | TRBJ1-1 | - | TRBV2 | TGTGCCAGCAGATACAGAGGGACAGATAACACTGAAGCTTTCTTT | CASRYRGTDNTEAFF
- | TRBJ2-7 | - | TRBV2 | TGTGCCAGCACCGCAGGACAGGAGGGCGAGCAGTACTTC | CASTAGQEGEQYF
TRBD1 | TRBJ2-1 | - | TRBV6-5 | TGTGCCAGCAGTATCGGACAGGCTTACAATGAGCAGTTCTTC | CASSIGQAYNEQFF
TRBD1 | TRBJ1-1 | few | TRBV7-7 | TGTGCCAGCAGCTTAGTGACAGGGGGGGCACTCGGGAACACTGAAGCTTTCTTT | CASSLVTGGALGNTEAFF
- | TRBJ1-6 | - | TRBV11-2 | TGTGCCAGCATCCCACCCCCGACAGCCGAGTCGGGTTCACCCCTCCACTTT | CASIPPPTAESGSPLHF
- | TRBJ1-1 | - | TRBV19 | TGTGCCAGTAGTATTGGGGCCGTCGGTGAAGCTTTCTTT | CASSIGAVGEAFF
- | TRBJ1-5 | - | TRBV19 | TGTGCCAGTAGTATTTTTGTCTCTAGCAATCAGCCCCAGCATTTT | CASSIFVSSNQPQHF
- | TRBJ1-4 | - | TRBV11-2 | TGTGCCAGCACCCCAGGGGTCACAGGGATGGGGGAAAAACTGTTTTTT | CASTPGVTGMGEKLFF
TRBD2 | TRBJ2-2 | many | TRBV15 | TGTGCCACCAGCAGAGGGCGGGGGGCCACGGGGGAGCTGTTTTTT | CATSRGRGATGELFF
- | TRBJ2-3 | - | TRBV6-2/TRBV6-3 | TGTGCCAGCAGTGCGGCAGTCACAGATACGCAGTATTTT | CASSAAVTDTQYF
- | TRBJ2-7 | - | TRBV7-2 | TGTGCCAGCAGCTTCGGGGGAAGCTCCTACGAGCAGTACTTC | CASSFGGSSYEQYF
TRBD2 | TRBJ2-1 | few | TRBV5-6 | TGTGCCAGCAGCTTCGGGGGGAATGAGCAGTTCTTC | CASSFGGNEQFF
TRBD1 | TRBJ2-7 | - | TRBV29-1 | TGCAGCGTCCGACAGGGCTCCTACGAGCAGTACTTC | CSVRQGSYEQYF
- | TRBJ1-1 | - | TRBV10-3 | TGTGCCATCAGTGAATCCGGGGCGGGGACTGAAGCTTTCTTT | CAISESGAGTEAFF
- | TRBJ1-1 | - | TRBV5-1 | TGCGCCAGCAGCTCCGCCGGGGGGAACACTGAAGCTTTCTTT | CASSSAGGNTEAFF
- | TRBJ2-7 | once | TRBV27 | TGTGCCAGCAGTCCGCGCATTAACTACGAGCAGTACTTC | CASSPRINYEQYF
TRBD1 | TRBJ1-2 | - | TRBV27 | TGTGCCAGCAGTTTGAGGCACAGGGGGCATGGCTACACCTTC | CASSLRHRGHGYTF
- | TRBJ1-5 | - | TRBV10-1 | TGCGCCAGCAGTCCACAGGGAATCAATCAGCCCCAGCATTTT | CASSPQGINQPQHF
- | TRBJ2-7 | - | TRBV7-8 | TGTGCCAGCAGCTCCCCGGGACATCGCTACGAGCAGTACTTC | CASSSPGHRYEQYF
TRBD1 | TRBJ2-7 | - | TRBV11-2 | TGTGCCAGCACCCACCGGGACAGGACATCCTACGAGCAGTACTTC | CASTHRDRTSYEQYF
- | TRBJ2-4 | - | TRBV3-1/TRBV3-2 | TGTGCCAGCAGCCAAGATCGTCCTAGCAGACTAGCCAAAAACATTCAGTACTTC | CASSQDRPSRLAKNIQYF
- | TRBJ2-7 | - | TRBV6-6 | TGTGCCAGCAGGAGGGGGAACTACTACGAGCAGTACTTC | CASRRGNYYEQYF
TRBD1 | TRBJ1-2 | - | TRBV27 | TGTGCCAGCGGAAAGACCGTGGGATGGGACAGCCCCGCCACTAACTATGGCTACACCTTC | CASGKTVGWDSPATNYGYTF